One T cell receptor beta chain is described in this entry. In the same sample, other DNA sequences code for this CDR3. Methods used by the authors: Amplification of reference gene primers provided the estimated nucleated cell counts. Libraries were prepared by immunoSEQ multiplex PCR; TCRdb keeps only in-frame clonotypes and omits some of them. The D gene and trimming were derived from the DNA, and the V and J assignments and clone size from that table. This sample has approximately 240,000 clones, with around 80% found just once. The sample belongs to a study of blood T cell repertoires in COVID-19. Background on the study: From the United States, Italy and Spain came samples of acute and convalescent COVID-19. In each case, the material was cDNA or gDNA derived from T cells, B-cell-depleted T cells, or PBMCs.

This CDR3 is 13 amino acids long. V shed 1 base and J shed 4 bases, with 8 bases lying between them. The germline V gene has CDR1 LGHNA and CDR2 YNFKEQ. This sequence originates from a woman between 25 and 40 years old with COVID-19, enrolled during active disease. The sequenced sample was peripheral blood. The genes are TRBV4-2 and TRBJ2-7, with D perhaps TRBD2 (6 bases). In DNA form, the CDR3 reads TGTGCCAGCAGCCAAGGTGGGGGGTACGAGCAGTACTTC. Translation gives CASSQGGGYEQYF.